This T cell receptor (beta chain) appears in the sequencing data of a study of CD4 T cells in relation to SARS-CoV-2 and coronaviruses. The repertoire was sequenced with immunoSEQ multiplex PCR; TCRdb's copy has only in-frame clones and lacks some. The data contain approximately 20,000 clones, 75% to 85% of them singletons. Before the COVID-19 pandemic, during about 2011-2019, CD4+ T cells were taken from unexposed donors. Isolation of CD4+ T cells took place after about 9 days in culture. The CDR3 is 14 amino acids. Germline values: CDR1 MNHEY, CDR2 SMNVEV (reference sequence). V was clipped by 8 bases and J by 3 bases, with 15 bases between them. Note on this clone: Its target is unknown.

This chain joins TRBV27 and TRBJ2-3; TRBD1 or TRBD2 may be the D gene (5 bases each). Material: CD4+ T cells from PBMCs, cultured in vitro. The source is a human donor in good health. CDR3 region: CASGGGALTDTQYF. The CDR3 region has the DNA TGTGCCAGCGGGGGTGGGGCGTTAACAGATACGCAGTATTTT.